What follows are 10 T cell receptor beta chains derived from one specimen sequenced in a study of blood T cells in healthy people across ages (dated by TCRdb to the mid-2010s). Libraries were made using 5' RACE. These reads were obtained on an Illumina HiSeq 2500. A second about 7 to 12 cycle PCR used a sample-barcoded 5' primer and a J-beta primer mix. TCRdb trimmed the raw reads at Q25, called clones with MiXCR and kept productive beta chains. For every CDR3 protein sequence, its rows merge into one entry that carries the most common genes and DNA. Present in this sample are about 1 million distinct CDR3 sequences, roughly 45% of which were seen just once. Around 18% of the sample is in the top ten clones. The sequencing input was blood. The receptors originated from a woman in her sixties or seventies in good health.

This chain connects TRBV7-6 to TRBJ1-1, with D perhaps TRBD1 (6 bases). Trimming removed 3 bases from V and 1 base from J, with 12 bases in between. The CDR3 has 15 amino acids. Germline lookup yields CDR1 SGHVS and CDR2 FNYEAQ. The CDR3 sequence is CASSFSQGKNTEAFF. CDR3 in DNA: TGTGCCAGCAGCTTCTCACAGGGTAAGAACACTGAAGCTTTCTTT.

This clonotype has just a few counts. J is TRBJ2-6 and V is TRBV5-1; a weak D match, TRBD1 (6 bases). Germline-derived CDR1 and CDR2 are SGHRS and YFSETQ. The V and J ends lost 2 bases and 2 bases respectively, with 11 bases between them. This CDR3 has 16 residues. CDR3: CASSFLQGTGANVLTF. The CDR3 nucleotides are TGCGCCAGCAGCTTTTTACAGGGTACTGGGGCCAACGTCCTGACTTTC.

This chain connects TRBV7-2 to TRBJ1-2; 7 bases are a match to TRBD1. Per germline, CDR1 SGHTA and CDR2 FQGNSA. This CDR3 has 13 residues. J gave up 10 bases and V 6 bases, and 11 bases lay outside the gene matches. The CDR3 region is CASSPGGTGNYTF. As DNA, the CDR3 is TGTGCCAGCAGTCCAGGGGGGACCGGGAACTACACCTTC.

This clonotype occurred a few times. The genes are TRBV30 and TRBJ1-4; D remains ambiguous. Germline CDR1 is GTSNPN and CDR2 is SVGIG (reference sequence). This CDR3 contains 12 residues. Trimming cost V 1 base and J 13 bases, with 13 bases left between them. CDR3 sequence reads: CAWSGPGSILFF. The CDR3 bases are TGTGCCTGGAGTGGTCCCGGGTCGATACTGTTTTTT.

This clonotype was observed a handful of times. The J gene is TRBJ2-1, the V gene TRBV7-9; 8 bases are a match to TRBD2. The CDR3 is made up of 15 amino acids. The V segment lost 4 bases and the J segment 11 bases; nucleotides outside the gene matches: 13. Germline V CDR1 and CDR2: SEHNR, FQNEAQ (reference sequence). The CDR3 region is CASSSPTGLAPKQFF. The CDR3 DNA is TGTGCCAGCAGCTCTCCGACCGGACTAGCCCCCAAGCAGTTCTTC.

The chain is built from TRBV4-1 and TRBJ1-4, with 7 bases matching TRBD1. Trimming took 0 bases from V and 8 from J; bases not matched to a gene: 6. The germline V gene encodes CDR1 MGHRA and CDR2 YSYEKL. The CDR3 has 15 residues. The CDR3 DNA sequence: TGCGCCAGCAGCCAAGATTCCAGGGGGAGCGAAAAACTGTTTTTT. It is translated as CASSQDSRGSEKLFF.

On this clonotype: A much larger clone differs from this one at a single base, so this may be a read error. The rearrangement links TRBV10-3 to TRBJ2-5; D gene ambiguous. CDR1 and CDR2 (germline): ENHRY, SYGVKD. The CDR3 sequence is 13 residues long. CDR3 in amino acids: CVISETSVETQYF. The CDR3 nucleotides are TGTGTCATCTCAGAAACTTCCGTGGAGACCCAGTACTTC.

This clonotype has ten or more counts. V is TRBV3-1 and J is TRBJ1-6; D might be TRBD1 (5 bases). The CDR3 extends over 15 amino acids. Germline V CDR1 and CDR2: LGHDT, YNNKEL (reference sequence). Trimming pared 1 base from V and 8 bases from J, leaving 12 bases between. The DNA for the CDR3 is TGTGCCAGCAGCCAAGGAGACAGATTGGATTCACCCCTCCACTTT. This codes for CASSQGDRLDSPLHF. Supplemented by reference TRBV3-1 and TRBJ1-6, the full variable domain reads DTAVSQTPKYLVTQMGNDKSIKCEQNLGHDTMYWYKQDSKKFLKIMFSYNNKELIINETVPNRFSPKSPDKAHLNLHINSLELGDSAVYFCASSQGDRLDSPLHFGNGTRLTVT.

This CDR3 reads CASSPTGREPVPYEQYF. The CDR3 region has the DNA TGTGCCAGCAGCCCCACTGGTCGGGAGCCGGTACCCTACGAGCAGTACTTC. The chain carries TRBV27 and TRBJ2-7, with a weak D call TRBD2 (6 bases). In germline, CDR1 is MNHEY, CDR2 SMNVEV (reference sequence). There are 17 residues in the CDR3. Between the trimmed V and J ends, which lost 6 bases and 2 bases, there was a span of 23 bases.

The chain carries TRBV2 and TRBJ1-4, with 7 positions matching TRBD1. The J segment lost 0 bases and the V segment lost 7 bases, leaving 5 bases of the junction unmatched. CDR3 length: 15 residues. Per the germline V gene, CDR1 is SNHLY and CDR2 is FYNNEI. CDR3 loop: CASTGTASTNEKLFF. In nucleotides, the CDR3 is TGTGCCAGCACAGGGACAGCCTCAACTAATGAAAAACTGTTTTTT.